Each of the 12 T cell receptor beta chains below was sequenced from the same sample in a study of cytomegalovirus exposure and HLA in healthy donors (dated by TCRdb to the late 2010s). Receptors were amplified or captured by the immunoSEQ multiplex PCR assay. For the multiplex PCR, a mixture combining 60 forward primers for TCR Vbeta segments and 13 reverse primers for TCR Jbeta segments was used. The source is immuneACCESS, and TCRdb retained only in-frame sequences with V and J called. Part of the clones is not carried over; for the studies checked, unresolved V genes explain less than half of this, and the remainder is unexplained. The sample includes more than 80,000 clones, with about nine tenths observed a single time. Around a tenth of the sample lies in the top ten. The sequencing sample was made of PBMCs. These receptor sequences come from a man between 25 and 39 years old in good health and CMV-seropositive.

The chain joins TRBV9 to TRBJ2-1, with a possible D match to TRBD2 (6 bases). The CDR3 has 15 residues. The V gene lost 3 bases and the J gene lost 2 bases, with 12 bases spanning the gap. Germline V gene data show CDR1 as SGDLS and CDR2 as YYNGEE. The CDR3 region is CASSAPGEAYNEQFF. In DNA form, the CDR3 reads TGTGCCAGCAGCGCACCCGGGGAGGCCTACAATGAGCAGTTCTTC.

The chain combines TRBV7-9 with TRBJ1-1, with D hard to call. Trimming left V 4 bases short and J 4 bases short, with 7 bases between. CDR1 is SEHNR, CDR2 FQNEAQ, per germline (reference sequence). The CDR3 is made up of 12 amino acids. CDR3 DNA sequence: TGTGCCAGCAGCTACTTGCGCACTGAAGCTTTCTTT. As protein: CASSYLRTEAFF.

The genes are TRBV29-1 and TRBJ1-1, with 7 bases fitting TRBD1. The germline V gene encodes CDR1 SQVTM and CDR2 ANQGSEA. The CDR3 has 14 amino acids. V lost 5 bases and J lost 0; bases outside the gene matches: 6. In DNA, the CDR3 is TGCAGCGTTTACAGGGGCGGAGTGAACACTGAAGCTTTCTTT. Encoded protein: CSVYRGGVNTEAFF.

The chain couples TRBV7-6 to TRBJ1-1; no clear D gene. The germline V gene encodes CDR1 SGHVS and CDR2 FNYEAQ. Trimming pared 5 bases from V and 4 bases from J, leaving 11 bases between. CDR3 length equals 13 residues. CDR3: CASSKGDGTEAFF. The CDR3 DNA follows: TGTGCCAGCAGCAAAGGAGACGGCACTGAAGCTTTCTTT.

The chain combines TRBV5-1 with TRBJ2-6; no reliable D call. Trimming removed 1 base at V and 0 bases at J, with 5 bases between. Looked up from germline, CDR1 is SGHRS and CDR2 is YFSETQ. This CDR3 is built from 15 residues. The DNA of the CDR3 is TGCGCCAGCAGCTTGCCCTCCTCTGGGGCCAACGTCCTGACTTTC. This sequence encodes CASSLPSSGANVLTF.

The chain carries TRBV5-4 and TRBJ2-1; D is possibly TRBD2 (6 bases). Looked up from germline, CDR1 is SGHNT and CDR2 is YYREEE (reference sequence). V was pared by 5 bases and J by 9 bases, with 18 bases between. There are 14 residues in the CDR3. CDR3: CASSLRGAGGEQFF. CDR3 sequence (DNA): TGTGCCAGCAGTCTTCGCGGGGCCGGGGGTGAGCAGTTCTTC.

This clone has a single count. The chain links TRBV18 to TRBJ2-1, with TRBD2 matching over 12 bases. With 6 bases clipped from V and 9 bases from J, the junction kept 15 bases outside the gene matches. This CDR3 comprises 17 residues. Germline CDR1 is KGHSH and CDR2 is LQKENI. CDR3 amino acids: CASSPQETSGSGGEQFF. The DNA of the CDR3 is TGTGCCAGCTCGCCCCAAGAGACTAGCGGGAGTGGTGGTGAGCAGTTCTTC.

The chain has TRBV28 and TRBJ2-3, with 9 bases that match TRBD1. CDR1 MDHEN and CDR2 SYDVKM come from the germline V gene. V was pared by 4 bases and J by 4 bases, with 12 bases of the junction left unmatched. The CDR3 extends over 17 amino acids. CDR3 sequence reads: CASSSIFRTGVSDTQYF. DNA of the CDR3: TGTGCCAGCAGTTCGATCTTCAGGACAGGGGTTTCAGATACGCAGTATTTT.

V usage is TRBV5-6 and J usage is TRBJ2-2, with D unclear. Deletions cut 2 bases from V and 5 bases from J, with 13 bases between. Germline V CDR1 and CDR2: SGHDT, YYEEEE. This CDR3 is built from 15 residues. This CDR3 is CASSFASAGTGELFF. CDR3 bases: TGTGCCAGCAGCTTCGCCTCCGCCGGTACCGGGGAGCTGTTTTTT.

The rearrangement joins TRBV18 to TRBJ1-2, with D unresolved. Deletions cut 2 bases from V and 6 bases from J, with 10 bases between. This CDR3 region has 13 residues. CDR1 is KGHSH, CDR2 LQKENI, per germline. The CDR3 loop is CASSPGIEDGYTF. The CDR3 DNA is TGTGCCAGCTCACCAGGCATCGAGGATGGCTACACCTTC.

The gene calls are TRBV10-3 and TRBJ2-7, with 8 bases fitting TRBD2. This CDR3 region has 15 residues. Germline trimming cut 0 bases from V and 2 bases from J; bases unmatched to any gene: 3. The V gene's germline CDR1 is ENHRY and CDR2 SYGVKD. The CDR3 is CAISESFGGAYEQYF. In nucleotides, the CDR3 is TGTGCCATCAGTGAGTCTTTCGGGGGGGCCTACGAGCAGTACTTC.

This sequence joins TRBV14 and TRBJ2-2; 9 bases align to TRBD1. The CDR3 spans 20 residues. Germline V gene data show CDR1 as SGHDN and CDR2 as FVKESK. The V gene end was trimmed by 1 base and the J gene end by 6 bases; junction bases not matched to a gene: 18. DNA of the CDR3: TGTGCCAGCAGCCAAGGATTGGACAGGGGAAATCTAGCCGGCCCCGGGGAGCTGTTTTTT. Translation gives CASSQGLDRGNLAGPGELFF.